This T cell receptor beta chain comes out of a study of CD8 T cells in Susac syndrome. Reverse transcription of about 0.45 to 1 ug RNA was performed with random hexamers. Amplification of the TCR beta CDR3 was carried out by immunoSEQ multiplex PCR, which spanned a total of 54 Vbeta and 13 Jbeta segments. MiXCR, run by TCRdb on the immunoSEQ multiplex PCR reads, gives a single entry per CDR3 protein. The sample holds approximately 46,000 distinct CDR3 sequences, around 93% seen once. Germline V CDR1 and CDR2: LGHNA, YSLEER. Trimming took off 4 bases at V and 9 bases at J, with 10 bases between the two ends. The CDR3 is 12 amino acids. Sequencing of TCR beta drew on CD8+ and CD4+ T cells from blood. TEMRA cells were FACS-enriched, with CD8+ and CD4+ T cells isolated negatively.

The origin of this receptor is a human donor in good health. The sample comprised CD8+ T cells from PBMCs. The chain combines TRBV4-3 with TRBJ2-1; D may be TRBD1 or TRBD2 (5 bases each). The CDR3 spells CASSPRDGEQFF. DNA for the CDR3: TGCGCCAGCAGCCCCCGGGACGGTGAGCAGTTCTTC.